What follows are 20 T cell receptor beta chains derived from one specimen sequenced in a study of cytomegalovirus exposure and HLA in healthy donors. Primers for the PCR totalled 60 Vbeta and 13 Jbeta. Sequencing used immunoSEQ multiplex PCR; TCRdb keeps in-frame clones, though not all of them. The table includes about 160,000 clones, 70% to 80% detected once. Sequencing was carried out using PBMCs. These receptors were taken from a man in his fifties or sixties in good health and CMV-seronegative.

The CDR3 is CASSLEGTALSGNTIYF. CDR3 DNA: TGCGCCAGCAGCTTGGAAGGGACAGCGCTCTCTGGAAACACCATATATTTT. The rearrangement links TRBV5-1 to TRBJ1-3; the match to TRBD1 covers 7 bases. With 0 bases clipped from V and 0 bases from J, the junction kept 6 bases outside the gene matches. CDR1 SGHRS and CDR2 YFSETQ come from the germline V gene. The CDR3 is 17 residues long.

This clone came up a few times. V usage is TRBV21-1 and J usage is TRBJ1-5; the DNA was not used to check the table's D call, TRBD1. TRBV21-1 is described as a pseudogene. This CDR3 comprises 18 residues. The DNA for the CDR3 is TGTGCCAGCAGCAAAACAATCGGGACAGGGGACTACAATCAGCCCCAGCATTTT. Its translation: CASSKTIGTGDYNQPQHF.

A note on this clone: One junction end does not reproduce the germline sequence, and a read error may be involved. This rearrangement joins TRBV7-9 to TRBJ2-5, with 11 bases that match TRBD2. Germline V lookup: CDR1 SEHNR, CDR2 FQNEAQ (reference sequence). The CDR3 consists of 16 residues. The CDR3 loop reads CSSSMTSGAEGETQYF. CDR3 in DNA: TGTTCCAGCAGCATGACTAGCGGGGCTGAAGGAGAGACCCAGTACTTC.

V usage is TRBV19 and J usage is TRBJ2-4; TRBD1 is a possible D gene (5 bases). Germline V CDR1 and CDR2: LNHDA, SQIVND (reference sequence). Trimming removed 5 bases at V and 6 bases at J, with 8 bases between. The CDR3 has 12 amino acids. The CDR3 coding sequence is TGTGCCAGTAGTCCTACAGGAAACATTCAGTACTTC. This gives the protein CASSPTGNIQYF.

The chain is built from TRBV27 and TRBJ2-1, with TRBD1 matching 8 bases. This CDR3 has 15 amino acids. V lost 3 bases to trimming and J lost 0 bases; unmatched junction nucleotides: 1. The V gene's germline CDR1 is MNHEY and CDR2 SMNVEV (reference sequence). CDR3: CASSFTGGSYNEQFF. The DNA of the CDR3 is TGTGCCAGCAGTTTCACAGGGGGCTCCTACAATGAGCAGTTCTTC.

The rearrangement uses TRBV7-9 and TRBJ2-1, with 9 bases identical to TRBD2. This CDR3 contains 16 residues. Germline V lookup: CDR1 SEHNR, CDR2 FQNEAQ (reference sequence). V dropped 3 bases and J dropped 1; count of bases not matched to a gene: 4. DNA for the CDR3: TGTGCCAGCAGCTTGTCGCTAGCGGGGTCCTACAATGAGCAGTTCTTC. Its protein is CASSLSLAGSYNEQFF.

The chain uses TRBV5-8 and TRBJ2-5; TRBD1 matches at 8 bases. The CDR3 length is 15 residues. Germline V CDR1 and CDR2: SGHTS, YDEGEE. Trimming at V came to 5 bases and at J to 7 bases, leaving 13 bases not matched to a gene. This chain's CDR3 is CASRLPGQVPATQYF. The CDR3, as DNA: TGTGCCAGCAGACTTCCGGGACAGGTTCCTGCGACCCAGTACTTC.

The rearrangement joins TRBV6-6 to TRBJ1-1; TRBD1 is a possible D gene (5 bases). This CDR3 spans 13 amino acids. Per germline, CDR1 MNHNY and CDR2 SVGAGI (reference sequence). The germline V and J ends were trimmed by 7 bases and 6 bases, with 15 bases remaining between them. The CDR3 DNA reads as TGTGCCAGCACCCGCGGGGGAGAAGCTGAAGCTTTCTTT. Residues: CASTRGGEAEAFF.

The chain links TRBV5-1 to TRBJ2-7; D is unresolved. V lost 2 bases to trimming and J lost 0 bases, with 6 bases between them. In germline, CDR1 is SGHRS, CDR2 YFSETQ. The length of the CDR3 is 13 residues. The CDR3, as DNA: TGCGCCAGCAGCTTTGCGGACTCCTACGAGCAGTACTTC. Residues: CASSFADSYEQYF.

The chain recombines TRBV5-8 with TRBJ2-3; D perhaps matches TRBD2 (5 bases). V dropped 4 bases and J dropped 1 base, with 10 bases sitting between them. Germline-derived CDR1 and CDR2 are SGHTS and YDEGEE. This CDR3 contains 14 residues. CDR3 loop: CASSPRTGTDTQYF. CDR3 nucleotide sequence: TGTGCCAGCAGCCCGAGGACTGGCACAGATACGCAGTATTTT.

The rearrangement links TRBV15 to TRBJ1-2, with D possibly matching TRBD1 (6 bases). CDR3 length equals 16 residues. Germline V CDR1 and CDR2: LNHNV, YYDKDF (reference sequence). V was shortened by 3 bases and J by 4 bases, with 18 bases between the two germline ends. CDR3 bases: TGTGCCACCAGCAGGGCCCAAACAGGGTTCCGCTATGGCTACACCTTC. As protein: CATSRAQTGFRYGYTF. The full variable domain, its missing parts supplied by reference TRBV15 and TRBJ1-2, is DAMVIQNPRYQVTQFGKPVTLSCSQTLNHNVMYWYQQKSSQAPKLLFHYYDKDFNNEADTPDNFQSRRPNTSFCFLDIRSPGLGDTAMYLCATSRAQTGFRYGYTFGSGTRLTVV.

The CDR3 DNA is TGTGCCAGCAGTACTAGACGGACAGGGTTCTACGAGCAGTACTTC. This codes for CASSTRRTGFYEQYF. The chain couples TRBV6-5 to TRBJ2-5, with TRBD1 matching 8 bases. The better agreement between TRBJ2-7 and the DNA end casts doubt on the J call. Germline V gene data show CDR1 as MNHEY and CDR2 as SVGAGI. This CDR3 comprises 15 residues.

The genes are TRBV11-2 and TRBJ1-4; a possible D gene is TRBD1 (5 bases). V was cut by 3 bases and J by 6 bases, with 14 bases left in between. The CDR3 has 15 amino acids. Germline lookup yields CDR1 SGHAT and CDR2 FQNNGV. In DNA, the CDR3 is TGTGCCAGCAGCTTGGACGTGGGGGGATATGAAAAACTGTTTTTT. Its protein product is CASSLDVGGYEKLFF.

This chain connects TRBV29-1 to TRBJ2-2, with TRBD2 matching 7 bases. Per the germline V gene, CDR1 is SQVTM and CDR2 is ANQGSEA. The CDR3 covers 16 residues. V gave up 6 bases and J gave up 6 bases; unmatched junction bases: 16. CDR3 protein: CSVGGRDGRGSGELFF. The CDR3 nucleotides read TGCAGCGTGGGGGGGAGAGACGGGCGGGGATCCGGGGAGCTGTTTTTT.

The rearrangement links TRBV7-9 to TRBJ1-2, with D unresolved. The germline gives CDR1 SEHNR, CDR2 FQNEAQ (reference sequence). V gave up 2 bases and J gave up 6 bases, with 10 bases separating them. The CDR3 runs to 13 residues. The CDR3 sequence is CASSLSTDNGYTF. The CDR3 nucleotides are TGTGCCAGCAGCTTAAGTACAGATAATGGCTACACCTTC.

This chain uses TRBV6-4 with TRBJ1-2; no definite D call. CDR3 size: 15 residues. Trimming removed 4 bases at V and 0 bases at J, with 12 bases between. Germline-derived CDR1 and CDR2 are MRHNA and SNTAGT. The CDR3, as DNA: TGTGCCAGCAGTGCCCAAGGAGGGTCTAACTATGGCTACACCTTC. Protein sequence: CASSAQGGSNYGYTF.

In its sample, this clone was seen a few times. The chain links TRBV29-1 to TRBJ2-1; TRBD1 matches at 7 bases. The CDR3 loop spans 15 amino acids. V was clipped by 3 bases and J by 8 bases; unmatched bases: 13. CDR1 SQVTM and CDR2 ANQGSEA come from the germline V gene. The DNA of the CDR3 is TGCAGCGTTGAGGCGACAGGGTCCCTCCCCGATGAGCAGTTCTTC. Translated: CSVEATGSLPDEQFF.

The rearrangement joins TRBV19 to TRBJ2-5; 10 nucleotides line up with TRBD2. Germline V gene lookup returns CDR1 LNHDA and CDR2 SQIVND (reference sequence). The CDR3 consists of 17 residues. V lost 5 bases and J lost 2; bases outside the gene matches: 11. The CDR3 nucleotides read TGTGCCAGTAGTCCTATCAAAGCGGGGGGGCGTCAAGAGACCCAGTACTTC. The encoded protein is CASSPIKAGGRQETQYF.

V is TRBV15 and J is TRBJ1-2, with 7 positions matching TRBD1. The CDR3 contains 14 residues. V lost 0 bases and J lost 10; bases outside the gene matches: 8. The V gene's germline CDR1 is LNHNV and CDR2 YYDKDF (reference sequence). CDR3 coding DNA: TGTGCCACCAGCAGAGAGGCAGGGGGTGTGGACTACACCTTC. This gives the protein CATSREAGGVDYTF.

The CDR3 sequence is CASSSQGLNSPLHF. The DNA for the CDR3 is TGTGCCAGCAGCTCACAGGGGTTAAATTCACCCCTCCACTTT. The chain employs TRBV5-6 and TRBJ1-6; 7 bases align to TRBD1. V lost 3 bases to trimming and J lost 7 bases; unmatched junction nucleotides: 4. The germline V gene encodes CDR1 SGHDT and CDR2 YYEEEE. The CDR3 consists of 14 residues.